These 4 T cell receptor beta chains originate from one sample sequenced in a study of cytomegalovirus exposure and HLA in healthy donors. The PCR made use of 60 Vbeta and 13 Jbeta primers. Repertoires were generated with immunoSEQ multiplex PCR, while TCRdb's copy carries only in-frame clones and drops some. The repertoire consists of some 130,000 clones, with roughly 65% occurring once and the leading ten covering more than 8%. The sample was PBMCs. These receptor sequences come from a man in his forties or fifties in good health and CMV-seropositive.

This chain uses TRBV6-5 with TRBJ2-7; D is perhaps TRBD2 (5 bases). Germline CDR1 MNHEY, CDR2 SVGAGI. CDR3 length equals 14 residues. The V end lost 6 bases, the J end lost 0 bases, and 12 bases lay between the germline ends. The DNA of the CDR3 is TGTGCCAGCAGCCCTGGACTGTACTCCTACGAGCAGTACTTC. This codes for CASSPGLYSYEQYF.

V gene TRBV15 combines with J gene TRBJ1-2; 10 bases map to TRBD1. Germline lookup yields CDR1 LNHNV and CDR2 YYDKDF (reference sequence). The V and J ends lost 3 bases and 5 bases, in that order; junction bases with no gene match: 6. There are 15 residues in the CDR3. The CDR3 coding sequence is TGTGCCACCAGCAGTACCGGGACAGGGGTTTATGGCTACACCTTC. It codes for CATSSTGTGVYGYTF.

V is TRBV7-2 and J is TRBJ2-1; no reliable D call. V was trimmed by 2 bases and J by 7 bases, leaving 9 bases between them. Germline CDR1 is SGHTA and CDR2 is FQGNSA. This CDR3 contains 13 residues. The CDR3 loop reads CASSLPGLNEQFF. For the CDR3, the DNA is TGTGCCAGCAGCTTACCGGGTTTAAATGAGCAGTTCTTC.

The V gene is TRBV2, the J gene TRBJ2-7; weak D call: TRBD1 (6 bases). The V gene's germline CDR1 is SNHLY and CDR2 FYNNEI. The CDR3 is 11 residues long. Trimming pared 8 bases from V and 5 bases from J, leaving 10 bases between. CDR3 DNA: TGTGCCAGCCTTACAGGGAACGAGCAGTACTTC. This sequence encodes CASLTGNEQYF.